The 27 T cell receptor beta chains reported below all come from one sample, sequenced in a study of T cells in Graves' hyperthyroidism and ophthalmopathy. Template material for amplifying TCR beta CDR3 regions consisted of RNA transcripts. Researchers ran a first-round RT-PCR on the TCR CDR3 using the HTBI primer set. TCRdb re-called the multiplex PCR reads through MiXCR, storing one row per CDR3 protein. The table records about 250,000 distinct CDR3 sequences, about 20% of them present only once. The sequencing input was blood. The receptors were gathered from a man aged 30-40 years with Graves' ophthalmopathy.

This clonotype was seen ten or more times. This chain uses TRBV13 with TRBJ2-3; D is possibly TRBD1 (6 bases). This CDR3 is built from 19 residues. V was clipped by 3 bases and J by 0 bases, with 22 bases between them. Germline loops: CDR1 PRHDT, CDR2 FYEKMQ (reference sequence). The CDR3 DNA follows: TGTGCCAGCAGCTTCTATCCGGGACATATTCAATCTAGCACAGATACGCAGTATTTT. Its translation is CASSFYPGHIQSSTDTQYF.

The rearrangement joins TRBV2 to TRBJ2-2; 10 positions match TRBD1. The CDR3 spans 14 residues. Germline assignment: CDR1 SNHLY and CDR2 FYNNEI. J gave up 6 bases and V 4 bases, and 2 bases lay outside the gene matches. CDR3 coding DNA: TGTGCCAGCAGTGCCGGGACAGGGGCCGGGGAGCTGTTTTTT. Residues: CASSAGTGAGELFF.

Comment on this clonotype: A much larger clone differs by one base, so this may be a read error. The chain couples TRBV3-1 to TRBJ2-3, with D possibly being TRBD1 or TRBD2 (5 bases each). The V end lost 7 bases, the J end lost 7 bases, and 24 bases lay between the germline ends. The germline V gene encodes CDR1 LGHDT and CDR2 YNNKEL (reference sequence). This CDR3 has 16 residues. The CDR3 spells CASTMNRDPQTHTQYF. The CDR3 bases are TGTGCCAGCACCATGAACCGGGACCCCCAAACCCATACGCAGTATTTT.

In this sample, this clonotype turned up once. The genes are TRBV6-1 and TRBJ2-7; a possible D gene is TRBD1 (6 bases). Germline assignment: CDR1 MNHNS and CDR2 SASEGT. This CDR3 comprises 14 residues. V lost 3 bases and J lost 7, with 16 bases in between. The CDR3 nucleotides read TGTGCCAGCAGTGAGGGGGCGGCACCGTCGGAGCAGTACTTC. This sequence encodes CASSEGAAPSEQYF.

The table lists this clonotype with many counts. The chain joins TRBV7-9 to TRBJ1-2; no clear D gene. The V end was cut by 8 bases, the J end by 4 bases, with 17 bases between. The germline CDR1 and CDR2 sequences are SEHNR and FQNEAQ (reference sequence). The CDR3 loop spans 14 amino acids. This CDR3 reads CASFSSGSSYGYTF. The DNA of the CDR3 is TGTGCCAGCTTTTCAAGCGGGTCGTCCTATGGCTACACCTTC.

The sample holds many counts of this clonotype. V gene TRBV12-3 or TRBV12-4 combines with J gene TRBJ1-5; maybe TRBD1 (5 bases). V lost 3 bases, J lost 4 bases, and 13 bases lay in between. CDR3 length: 15 residues. This CDR3 is CASSFYGGSNQPQHF. For the CDR3, the DNA is TGTGCCAGCAGTTTTTACGGGGGGAGTAATCAGCCCCAGCATTTT.

V usage is TRBV28 and J usage is TRBJ2-3; no clear D. The CDR3 has 14 residues. V shed 3 bases and J shed 2 bases, with 9 bases lying between them. Per germline, CDR1 MDHEN and CDR2 SYDVKM. CDR3 DNA: TGTGCCAGCAGTTTTCGTCCCCTCACAGATACGCAGTATTTT. Its translation: CASSFRPLTDTQYF.

There are a few counts of this clonotype. Just one base apart from a much larger clone, this may be a read error. The chain is built from TRBV11-2 and TRBJ2-5, with a weak D call TRBD1 (5 bases). In germline, CDR1 is SGHAT, CDR2 FQNNGV. Trimming left V 5 bases short and J 3 bases short, with 13 bases between. This CDR3 region has 14 residues. DNA of the CDR3: TGTGCCAGCAGCGCTAGGGGTTGGGAAGAGACCCAGTACTTC. Translation gives CASSARGWEETQYF.

V and J are TRBV4-1 and TRBJ1-1; 7 bases line up with TRBD1. In germline, CDR1 is MGHRA, CDR2 YSYEKL. The CDR3 length is 14 residues. The V and J ends lost 3 bases and 5 bases, in that order; junction bases with no gene match: 6. CDR3 coding DNA: TGCGCCAGCAGCCAGGGACCGACAGGGACTGAAGCTTTCTTT. Amino acid sequence: CASSQGPTGTEAFF.

This clonotype turned up a few times. The chain recombines TRBV6-5 with TRBJ1-2; D might be TRBD1 (5 bases). CDR3 length equals 15 residues. Trimming took 2 bases from V and 4 from J, leaving 14 bases between them. Germline assignment: CDR1 MNHEY and CDR2 SVGAGI. DNA for the CDR3: TGTGCCAGCAGTTACCAGCCCCGGAGGGGCTATGGCTACACCTTC. It specifies CASSYQPRRGYGYTF.

The gene calls are TRBV27 and TRBJ2-5, with a weak D call TRBD2 (6 bases). Per the germline V gene, CDR1 is MNHEY and CDR2 is SMNVEV (reference sequence). This CDR3 contains 13 residues. Trimming shortened V by 7 bases and J by 5 bases, and 14 bases separated the two germline ends. The CDR3, as DNA: TGTGCCAGCATGGCCGCCGCGGGGGAGACCCAGTACTTC. This gives the protein CASMAAAGETQYF.

The V and J genes are TRBV7-3 and TRBJ1-2; TRBD1 matches 11 bases. The CDR3 is made up of 15 amino acids. Germline-derived CDR1 and CDR2 are SGHTA and FQGTGA. Trimming removed 0 bases from V and 5 bases from J; junction bases left unmatched: 2. The CDR3 nucleotides are TGTGCCAGCAGCTTAACCGGACAGGGGGCATATGGCTACACCTTC. Translating it yields CASSLTGQGAYGYTF.

This clonotype has just a few counts. The CDR3 spells CASSRDPSYEQYF. The CDR3 region has the DNA TGCGCCAGCAGCCGGGACCCCTCCTACGAGCAGTACTTC. This chain links TRBV5-1 with TRBJ2-7; the D call may be TRBD1 or TRBD2 (5 bases each). The CDR3 contains 13 residues. Trimming took off 4 bases at V and 0 bases at J, with 8 bases between the two ends. Germline CDR1 is SGHRS and CDR2 is YFSETQ.

This clonotype has ten or more counts. CDR3 DNA: TGTGCCAGCAGCCCCGACAGGTTTAACTATGGCTACACCTTC. Its translation is CASSPDRFNYGYTF. The chain carries TRBV28 and TRBJ1-2; possibly TRBD1 for D (6 bases). Germline lookup yields CDR1 MDHEN and CDR2 SYDVKM. V was pared by 6 bases and J by 1 base, with 12 bases between. The CDR3 runs to 14 residues.

The table lists this clonotype with many counts. The DNA of the CDR3 is TGCGCCAGCAGCTTGGAAGGGGCAGGGACCCAGTACTTC. Protein product: CASSLEGAGTQYF. V usage is TRBV5-1 and J usage is TRBJ2-5; the D gene is possibly TRBD1 (5 bases). The ends were cut back, 0 bases at V and 7 bases at J, with 10 bases in the middle. The germline CDR1 and CDR2 sequences are SGHRS and YFSETQ. The CDR3 is 13 residues long.

In its sample, this clonotype was seen many times. The genes are TRBV12-3 or TRBV12-4 and TRBJ2-7; a possible D gene is TRBD1 (6 bases). CDR3 length equals 14 residues. Trimming shortened V by 6 bases and J by 4 bases, and 16 bases separated the two germline ends. The CDR3 bases are TGTGCCAGCAGCCGTACAGGGAGTGGGTACGAGCAGTACTTC. Amino acids: CASSRTGSGYEQYF.

The chain carries TRBV6-1 and TRBJ2-3; TRBD1 matches at 7 bases. CDR1 MNHNS and CDR2 SASEGT come from the germline V gene. The CDR3 runs 14 residues. J gave up 1 base and V 6 bases, and 4 bases lay outside the gene matches. The CDR3 region is CASRVGGRTDTQYF. DNA of the CDR3: TGTGCCAGCAGGGTAGGGGGCCGCACAGATACGCAGTATTTT.

The V gene is TRBV20-1, the J gene TRBJ2-7, with a weak D call TRBD2 (6 bases). V lost 3 bases and J 3 bases, leaving 12 bases between the germline ends. CDR3 length: 13 amino acids. The germline CDR1 and CDR2 sequences are DFQATT and SNEGSKA (reference sequence). CDR3 sequence: CSARGGPRYEQYF. The CDR3 DNA follows: TGCAGTGCTAGGGGGGGACCTCGCTACGAGCAGTACTTC.

The rearrangement uses TRBV11-3 and TRBJ2-5; 8 nucleotides align to TRBD2. The CDR3 covers 17 residues. V lost 0 bases to trimming and J lost 5 bases; unmatched junction nucleotides: 11. Looked up from germline, CDR1 is SGHNT and CDR2 is YENEEA. CDR3 nucleotides: TGTGCCAGCAGCTTAGATGGGAGCGGGAGTAACCTCGAGACCCAGTACTTC. Protein product: CASSLDGSGSNLETQYF.

This clonotype was seen a few times. The gene calls are TRBV5-1 and TRBJ1-1; D might be TRBD1 (5 bases). The V end lost 2 bases, the J end lost 3 bases, and 11 bases lay between the germline ends. This CDR3 is 14 amino acids long. Looked up from germline, CDR1 is SGHRS and CDR2 is YFSETQ. The CDR3 sequence is CASSLGEPYTEAFF. CDR3 nucleotide sequence: TGCGCCAGCAGCTTAGGGGAACCCTACACTGAAGCTTTCTTT.

The chain is built from TRBV12-3 or TRBV12-4 and TRBJ1-5; 8 bases agree with TRBD1. CDR3 size: 15 residues. After removal of 3 bases from V and 4 bases from J, the junction contained 5 bases not matched to a gene. The CDR3 reads CASSLAGGRNQPQHF. In DNA, the CDR3 is TGTGCCAGCAGTTTGGCAGGGGGCAGGAATCAGCCCCAGCATTTT.

This clonotype has at least ten counts. This chain uses TRBV12-3 or TRBV12-4 with TRBJ1-2; D is undetermined. This CDR3 has 15 amino acids. The V end was cut by 3 bases, the J end by 0 bases, with 11 bases between. The CDR3 reads CASSFENRANYGYTF. CDR3 nucleotide sequence: TGTGCCAGCAGTTTTGAAAACCGAGCTAACTATGGCTACACCTTC.

V is TRBV4-1 and J is TRBJ2-5; D gene unclear. CDR1 and CDR2 from the germline V gene are MGHRA and YSYEKL. V lost 1 base and J lost 1, with 10 bases in between. This CDR3 spans 15 amino acids. CDR3 coding DNA: TGCGCCAGCAGCCAAGCGCGGCAGGCCCAAGAGACCCAGTACTTC. Protein product: CASSQARQAQETQYF.

In this sample, this clonotype turned up once. The chain carries TRBV24-1 and TRBJ2-5; D not certain. The CDR3 sequence is 14 residues long. Germline loops: CDR1 KGHDR, CDR2 SFDVKD. Trimming shortened V by 5 bases and J by 3 bases, and 12 bases separated the two germline ends. The CDR3 loop is CATSVKAEEETQYF. The DNA of the CDR3 is TGTGCCACCAGTGTCAAAGCCGAGGAAGAGACCCAGTACTTC.

This rearrangement joins TRBV5-1 to TRBJ2-5; 7 bases align to TRBD2. The CDR3 has 15 residues. V was clipped by 0 bases and J by 4 bases; unmatched bases: 6. Germline CDR1 SGHRS, CDR2 YFSETQ. CDR3 sequence: CASSLAGGRGETQYF. CDR3 nucleotide sequence: TGCGCCAGCAGCTTGGCCGGGGGGAGGGGAGAGACCCAGTACTTC.

The table lists this clonotype with many counts. This chain joins TRBV5-1 and TRBJ2-7; 7 positions match TRBD1. Losses at the gene ends were 2 bases for V and 2 bases for J; bases not matched to a gene: 4. This CDR3 spans 14 amino acids. Germline V CDR1 and CDR2: SGHRS, YFSETQ. The CDR3 bases are TGCGCCAGCAGCTTCCGACAGGGAGCCTACGAGCAGTACTTC. Translating it yields CASSFRQGAYEQYF.

The table lists this clonotype with many counts. The gene calls are TRBV28 and TRBJ2-7; 9 positions match TRBD1. Losses at the gene ends were 5 bases for V and 1 base for J; bases not matched to a gene: 9. Germline CDR1 MDHEN, CDR2 SYDVKM. CDR3 length equals 16 residues. The CDR3 sequence: CASSRAPGTGSYEQYF. DNA of the CDR3: TGTGCCAGCAGTCGTGCCCCCGGGACAGGGTCCTACGAGCAGTACTTC.